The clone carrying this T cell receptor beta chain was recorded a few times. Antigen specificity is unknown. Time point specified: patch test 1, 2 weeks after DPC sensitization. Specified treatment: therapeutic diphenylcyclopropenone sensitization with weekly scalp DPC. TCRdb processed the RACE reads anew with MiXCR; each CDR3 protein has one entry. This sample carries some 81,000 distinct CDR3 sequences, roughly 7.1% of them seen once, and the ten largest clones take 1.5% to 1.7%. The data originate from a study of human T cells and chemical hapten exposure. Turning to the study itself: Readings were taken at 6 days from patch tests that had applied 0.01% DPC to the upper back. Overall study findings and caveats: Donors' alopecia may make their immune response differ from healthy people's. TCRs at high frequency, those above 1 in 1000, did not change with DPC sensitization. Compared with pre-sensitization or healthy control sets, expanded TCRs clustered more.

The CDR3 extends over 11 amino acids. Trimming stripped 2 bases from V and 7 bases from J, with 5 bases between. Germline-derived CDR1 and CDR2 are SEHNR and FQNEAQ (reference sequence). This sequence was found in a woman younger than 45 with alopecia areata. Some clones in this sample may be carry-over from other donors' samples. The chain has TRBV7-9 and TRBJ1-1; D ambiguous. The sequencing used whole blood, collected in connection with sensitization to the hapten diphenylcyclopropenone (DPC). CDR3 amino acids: CASSLRGEAFF. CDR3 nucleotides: TGTGCCAGCAGCTTACGGGGTGAAGCTTTCTTT.